This T cell receptor beta chain was observed in a study of blood T cell repertoires in COVID-19. Authors' analysis steps: How many nucleated cells were present was estimated from reference gene primer amplification. Some clones are missing from TCRdb's copy, which holds only in-frame ones; the method was immunoSEQ multiplex PCR. V and J calls and clone size are as listed in that table; D and trimming were resolved from the DNA. The table shows hundreds of thousands of clones, with 70% to 90% occurring only once. The study recruited people aged roughly 18 to 100 years across 20 to 30 US areas. Participants were placed into cohorts based on the clinical history they reported. The CDR3 length is 15 residues. With V trimmed by 4 bases and J by 2 bases, 2 bases remained unmatched. Germline V gene lookup returns CDR1 LNHNV and CDR2 YYDKDF (reference sequence).

Source material: PBMCs or T cells enriched from blood (not recorded which). The V call is TRBV15, the J call TRBJ2-2, with 9 bases fitting TRBD1. The source is a woman between 18 and 29 years old who had been exposed to COVID-19. This chain's CDR3 is CATSKDRGNTGELFF. The CDR3 DNA follows: TGTGCCACCAGCAAGGACAGGGGAAACACCGGGGAGCTGTTTTTT. The whole variable domain, filled in from reference TRBV15 and TRBJ2-2, reads DAMVIQNPRYQVTQFGKPVTLSCSQTLNHNVMYWYQQKSSQAPKLLFHYYDKDFNNEADTPDNFQSRRPNTSFCFLDIRSPGLGDTAMYLCATSKDRGNTGELFFGEGSRLTVL.